The 9 T cell receptor beta chains in this list originate from one sample, sequenced in a study of blood T cell repertoires in COVID-19 (dated by TCRdb to the early 2020s). Library preparation employed the immunoSEQ multiplex PCR assay. TCRdb re-hosts the immuneACCESS table, in-frame sequences only. Its copies lack some clones; in the studies checked, an unresolved V gene accounts for under half of them, and the cause for the rest is not known. This sample has some 190,000 clones in its table, and roughly 86% of those were observed once. The top ten hold 20% to 25% of the sample. The sequenced material came from PBMCs or T cells enriched from blood (not recorded which). These TCRs come from a woman between 40 and 55 years old in a cohort exposed to, infected with or recovered from COVID-19 (not recorded which).

This clone occurred once. The V gene is TRBV7-9, the J gene TRBJ1-2, with TRBD1 as a possible D gene (5 bases). V gave up 3 bases and J gave up 2 bases, with 13 bases separating them. CDR1 SEHNR and CDR2 FQNEAQ come from the germline V gene (reference sequence). The CDR3 totals 15 residues. The CDR3 here is CASSFSGRANYGYTF. The CDR3 DNA reads as TGTGCCAGCAGCTTTTCAGGCAGGGCAAACTATGGCTACACCTTC.

The chain carries TRBV2 and TRBJ2-1, with TRBD2 matching 7 bases. Per the germline V gene, CDR1 is SNHLY and CDR2 is FYNNEI. The CDR3 has 13 residues. J lost 5 bases, V lost 10 bases, and 8 bases had no gene match. This CDR3 reads CATRGVRDNEQFF. The CDR3 nucleotides read TGTGCCACCCGGGGGGTCAGGGACAATGAGCAGTTCTTC.

The chain recombines TRBV3-1 (or the pseudogene TRBV3-2) with TRBJ1-2; no clear D. Germline V CDR1 and CDR2: LGHDT, YNNKEL (reference sequence). V gave up 4 bases and J gave up 3 bases, with 12 bases separating them. The CDR3 covers 14 residues. CDR3 in DNA: TGTGCCAGCAGCCCAACAGAAGGTGACTATGGCTACACCTTC. Translated, it gives CASSPTEGDYGYTF.

V and J are TRBV7-2 and TRBJ2-5, with 7 positions matching TRBD2. The length of the CDR3 is 15 residues. With 1 base clipped from V and 5 bases from J, the junction kept 7 bases outside the gene matches. Germline CDR1 is SGHTA and CDR2 is FQGNSA. Here the CDR3 DNA reads TGTGCCAGCAGCTTAGGCGGGGGAGGTGGGGAGACCCAGTACTTC. Translating gives CASSLGGGGGETQYF.

The chain uses TRBV27 and TRBJ2-7, with 12 bases lining up with TRBD2. V lost 5 bases to trimming and J lost 4 bases; unmatched junction nucleotides: 9. The CDR3 is 16 residues long. Per the germline V gene, CDR1 is MNHEY and CDR2 is SMNVEV (reference sequence). In DNA, the CDR3 is TGTGCCAGCAGTCCCACACTAGCGGGAGGATCATACGAGCAGTACTTC. It translates to CASSPTLAGGSYEQYF.

The J gene is TRBJ1-2, the V gene TRBV28, with 12 bases that match TRBD1. The V gene end was trimmed by 6 bases and the J gene end by 1 base; junction bases not matched to a gene: 3. Germline CDR1 is MDHEN and CDR2 is SYDVKM. This CDR3 comprises 15 residues. The CDR3 bases are TGTGCCAGCAGGGGACAGGGGGCGTTTAACTATGGCTACACCTTC. Protein product: CASRGQGAFNYGYTF.

CDR3 DNA sequence: TGTGCCAGCAGTAAAAGGGACAGCTTCCAAGAGACCCAGTACTTC. It translates to CASSKRDSFQETQYF. V and J are TRBV25-1 and TRBJ2-5; 7 positions agree with TRBD1. This CDR3 has 15 residues. With V trimmed by 5 bases and J by 1 base, 7 bases remained unmatched. Germline CDR1 MGHDK, CDR2 SYGVNS. Complete variable domain (other parts from reference TRBV25-1 and TRBJ2-5): EADIYQTPRYLVIGTGKKITLECSQTMGHDKMYWYQQDPGMELHLIHYSYGVNSTEKGDLSSESTVSRIRTEHFPLTLESARPSHTSQYLCASSKRDSFQETQYFGPGTRLLVL.

The gene calls are TRBV6-4 and TRBJ2-1; 9 bases map to TRBD1. The V and J ends lost 5 bases and 6 bases, in that order; junction bases with no gene match: 8. This CDR3 region has 15 residues. Germline V CDR1 and CDR2: MRHNA, SNTAGT. CDR3 in amino acids: CASSNGQGRINEQFF. The CDR3 nucleotides read TGTGCCAGCAGTAATGGACAGGGGCGGATCAATGAGCAGTTCTTC.

This clone came up once. The gene calls are TRBV15 and TRBJ1-4; 7 bases are shared with TRBD1. Germline CDR1 LNHNV, CDR2 YYDKDF (reference sequence). The CDR3 is made up of 14 amino acids. Unmatched junction bases numbered 6, after V lost 3 bases and J lost 8 bases. CDR3 bases: TGTGCCACCAGCAGGCGACAGGGCGAAGAAAAACTGTTTTTT. It yields the protein CATSRRQGEEKLFF.